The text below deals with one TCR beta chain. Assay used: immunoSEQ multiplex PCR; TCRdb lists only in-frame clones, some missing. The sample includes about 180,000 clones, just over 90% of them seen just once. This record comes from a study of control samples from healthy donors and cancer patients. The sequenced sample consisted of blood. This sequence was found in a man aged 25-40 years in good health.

CDR3 region: CASSQDRDRERNEQFF. The CDR3 region has the DNA TGCGCCAGCAGCCAAGATCGAGACAGGGAAAGGAATGAGCAGTTCTTC. The V call is TRBV4-1, the J call TRBJ2-1, with 7 bases matching TRBD1. Germline CDR1 reads MGHRA; CDR2 reads YSYEKL. The CDR3 runs to 16 residues. V gave up 0 bases and J gave up 7 bases; unmatched junction bases: 9.